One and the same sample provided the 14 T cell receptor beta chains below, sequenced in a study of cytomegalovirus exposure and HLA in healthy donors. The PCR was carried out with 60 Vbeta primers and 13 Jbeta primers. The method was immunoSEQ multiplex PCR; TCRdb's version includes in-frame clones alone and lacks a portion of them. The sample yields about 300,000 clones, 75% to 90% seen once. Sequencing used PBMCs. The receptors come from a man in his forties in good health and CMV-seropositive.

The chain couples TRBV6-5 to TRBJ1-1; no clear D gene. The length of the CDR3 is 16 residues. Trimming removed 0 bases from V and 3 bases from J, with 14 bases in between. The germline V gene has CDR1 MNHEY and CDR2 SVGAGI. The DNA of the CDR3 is TGTGCCAGCAGTTACTCGGAACAGACCTTTCACACTGAAGCTTTCTTT. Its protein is CASSYSEQTFHTEAFF.

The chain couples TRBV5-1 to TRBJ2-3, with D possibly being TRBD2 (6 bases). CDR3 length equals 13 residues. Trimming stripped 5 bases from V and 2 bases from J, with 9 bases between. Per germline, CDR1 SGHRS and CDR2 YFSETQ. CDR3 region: CASRRDSTDTQYF. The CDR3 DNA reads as TGCGCCAGCAGAAGGGACTCCACAGATACGCAGTATTTT.

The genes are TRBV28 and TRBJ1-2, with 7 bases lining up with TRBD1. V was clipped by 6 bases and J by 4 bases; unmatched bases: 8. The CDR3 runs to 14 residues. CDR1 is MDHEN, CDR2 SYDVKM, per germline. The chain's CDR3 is CASSRGDRLYGYTF. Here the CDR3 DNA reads TGTGCCAGCAGCAGGGGGGACAGACTCTATGGCTACACCTTC.

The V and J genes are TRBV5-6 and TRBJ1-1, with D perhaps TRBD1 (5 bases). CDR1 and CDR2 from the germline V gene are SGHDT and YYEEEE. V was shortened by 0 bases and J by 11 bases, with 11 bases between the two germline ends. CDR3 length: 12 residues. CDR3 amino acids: CASSLGGGRAFF. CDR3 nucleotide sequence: TGTGCCAGCAGCTTGGGGGGGGGAAGGGCTTTCTTT.

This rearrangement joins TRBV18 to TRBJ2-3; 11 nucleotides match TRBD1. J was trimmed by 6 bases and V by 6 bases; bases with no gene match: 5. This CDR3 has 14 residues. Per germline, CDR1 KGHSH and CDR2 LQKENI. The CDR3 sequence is CASSGQGAGDTQYF. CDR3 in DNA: TGTGCCAGCTCCGGACAGGGGGCTGGGGATACGCAGTATTTT.

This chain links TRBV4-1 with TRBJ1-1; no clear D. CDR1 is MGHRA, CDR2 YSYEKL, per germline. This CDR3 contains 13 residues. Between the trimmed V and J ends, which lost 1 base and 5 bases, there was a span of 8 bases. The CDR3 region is CASSQVAGTEAFF. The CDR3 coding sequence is TGCGCCAGCAGCCAAGTGGCGGGTACTGAAGCTTTCTTT.

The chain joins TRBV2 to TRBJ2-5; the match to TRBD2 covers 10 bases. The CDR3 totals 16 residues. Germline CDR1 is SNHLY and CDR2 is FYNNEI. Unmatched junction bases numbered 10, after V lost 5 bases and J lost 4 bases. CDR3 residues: CASSLAGGRGVETQYF. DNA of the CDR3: TGTGCCAGCAGTTTAGCGGGAGGTCGGGGTGTAGAGACCCAGTACTTC.

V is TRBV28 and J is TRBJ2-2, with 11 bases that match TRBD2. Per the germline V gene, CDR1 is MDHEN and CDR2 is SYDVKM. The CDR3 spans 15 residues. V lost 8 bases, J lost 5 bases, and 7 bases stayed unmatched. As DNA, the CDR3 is TGTGCCAGCCCCAGACTAGCGGGATTGACCGGGGAGCTGTTTTTT. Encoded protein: CASPRLAGLTGELFF.

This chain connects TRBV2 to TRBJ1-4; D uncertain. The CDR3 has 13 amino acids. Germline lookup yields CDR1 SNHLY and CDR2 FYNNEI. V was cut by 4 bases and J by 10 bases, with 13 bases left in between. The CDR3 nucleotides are TGTGCCAGCAGTGGAATGCCCGGAGGAAAACTGTTTTTT. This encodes CASSGMPGGKLFF.

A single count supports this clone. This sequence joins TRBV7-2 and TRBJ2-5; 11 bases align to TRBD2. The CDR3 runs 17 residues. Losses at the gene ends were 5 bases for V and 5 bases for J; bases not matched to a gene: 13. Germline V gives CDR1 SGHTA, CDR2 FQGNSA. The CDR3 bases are TGTGCCAGCAGCCCCTGGTTAGCACTAGCGGGAGATGAGACCCAGTACTTC. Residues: CASSPWLALAGDETQYF.

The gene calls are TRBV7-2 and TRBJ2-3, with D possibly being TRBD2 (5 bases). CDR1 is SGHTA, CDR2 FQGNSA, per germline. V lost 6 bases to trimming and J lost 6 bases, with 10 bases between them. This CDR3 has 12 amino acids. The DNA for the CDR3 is TGTGCCAGCAGTTATACGGGGGATACGCAGTATTTT. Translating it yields CASSYTGDTQYF.

CDR3 region: CASSLGRRDYEQYF. The CDR3 DNA is TGTGCCAGCAGCTTAGGACGCAGGGACTACGAGCAGTACTTC. This chain connects TRBV7-8 to TRBJ2-7; a possible D gene is TRBD1 (5 bases). The CDR3 loop spans 14 amino acids. V shed 1 base and J shed 3 bases, with 10 bases lying between them. Germline V gene data show CDR1 as SGHVS and CDR2 as FQNEAQ.

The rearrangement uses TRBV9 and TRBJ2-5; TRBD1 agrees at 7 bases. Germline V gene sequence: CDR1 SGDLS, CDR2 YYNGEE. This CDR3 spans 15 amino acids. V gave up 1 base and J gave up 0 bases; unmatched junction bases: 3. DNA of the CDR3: TGTGCCAGCAGCGTAAGGGGACAGTACCAAGAGACCCAGTACTTC. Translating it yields CASSVRGQYQETQYF.

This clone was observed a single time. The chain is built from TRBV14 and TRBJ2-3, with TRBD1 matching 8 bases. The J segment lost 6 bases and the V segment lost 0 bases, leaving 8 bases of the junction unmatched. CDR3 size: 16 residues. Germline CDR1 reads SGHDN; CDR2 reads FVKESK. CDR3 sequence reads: CASSQDWTGSMDTQYF. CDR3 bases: TGTGCCAGCAGCCAAGATTGGACAGGGTCCATGGATACGCAGTATTTT.